This TCR beta chain was captured by sequencing in a study of CDR3 diversity in severe acne. One entry per CDR3 protein, called by TCRdb with MiXCR from the PCR reads. The sample has about 85,000 distinct CDR3 sequences; roughly half are singletons. This clonotype was counted only a few times. Germline CDR1 is SQVTM and CDR2 is ANQGSEA. The junction had 8 bases not matched to a gene; V was cut back by 6 bases and J by 1 base. The CDR3 covers 14 residues. This TCR came from a male donor in good health, serving as a control. V gene TRBV29-1 combines with J gene TRBJ1-1, with 7 bases lining up with TRBD1. The specimen sequenced was blood. CDR3 sequence (DNA): TGCAGCGTCTCACCCGGGACAGCGAACACTGAAGCTTTCTTT. It is translated as CSVSPGTANTEAFF.